The sequence of this TCR beta chain was determined in a study of vaccination and CD4 T cells after COVID-19. V lost 7 bases, J lost 0 bases, and 7 bases stayed unmatched. CDR1 and CDR2 (germline): SGHRS, YFSETQ. The CDR3 loop spans 15 amino acids. The treatment: approximately 11-day PBMC culture with coronavirus spike peptide pools or control peptides (ViraFEST assay). This clonotype showed up just a few times. Its specificity is not known. Study-wide points: Vaccine-specific clones numbering 304 of 307 showed spike mono-reactivity in convalescent patients. Convalescent patients had a median roughly 86% of post-vaccine SARS-CoV-2-reactive clones that were detected only after vaccination, not before it.

Sequencing of DNA taken from cultured CD4+ T cells relied on the Oncomine TCR Beta short-read assay. From cultured CD4+ T cells, genomic DNA was extracted. Using its own MiXCR run on the PCR reads, TCRdb lists one record per CDR3 protein. There are tens of thousands of distinct CDR3 sequences in the sample; around two thirds occur only once, and 7.8% lies in the top ten. This sequence was found in a human donor who had recovered from COVID-19. The V and J genes are TRBV5-1 and TRBJ2-1, with 7 bases fitting TRBD1. Sequencing input: CD4+ T cells from blood, cultured in vitro. The CDR3 protein is CASEKTGSSYNEQFF. DNA of the CDR3: TGCGCCAGCGAAAAGACAGGGAGCTCCTACAATGAGCAGTTCTTC.